Each of the 6 T cell receptor beta chains below was sequenced from the same sample in a study of T-cell reconstitution after alpha-beta-depleted transplantation in children. Unique molecular identifiers tagged the TCRbeta library. TCRdb passed the PCR reads through MiXCR, listing each CDR3 protein once. The table has around 490,000 distinct CDR3 sequences, over 9.5% seen once. Sequencing used PBMCs, mostly from graft donor cells, obtained 180 days after TCRalphabeta/CD19-depleted stem cell transplant. The receptors were sampled from a female patient under 10 years old who had a stem cell transplant for aplastic anemia, so the T cells may come from the graft donor.

The chain recombines TRBV2 with TRBJ2-7; 8 bases fit TRBD2. CDR3 size: 17 residues. Losses at the gene ends were 4 bases for V and 2 bases for J; bases not matched to a gene: 13. Germline loops: CDR1 SNHLY, CDR2 FYNNEI. CDR3 protein: CASSAEGFQRGPYEQYV. The CDR3 DNA is TGTGCCAGCAGTGCTGAGGGCTTCCAGCGGGGGCCCTACGAGCAGTACGTC.

This clonotype appeared many times. The chain joins TRBV7-2 to TRBJ1-5, with D perhaps TRBD1 (5 bases). The CDR3 has 15 residues. Trimming left V 2 bases short and J 6 bases short, with 14 bases between. The germline V gene encodes CDR1 SGHTA and CDR2 FQGNSA. The DNA for the CDR3 is TGTGCCAGCAGCTTATACAGGTTCCCGTCTCAGCCCCAGCATTTT. The encoded protein is CASSLYRFPSQPQHF.

This clonotype was seen only a few times. The rearrangement joins TRBV28 to TRBJ2-7, with D possibly being TRBD2 (5 bases). The germline CDR1 and CDR2 sequences are MDHEN and SYDVKM. This CDR3 contains 18 residues. The ends were cut back, 1 base at V and 0 bases at J, with 19 bases in the middle. CDR3 loop: CASSLSAGWEKSSYEQYF. CDR3 nucleotide sequence: TGTGCCAGCAGTTTATCGGCGGGTTGGGAGAAAAGCTCCTACGAGCAGTACTTC.

About this clonotype itself: A much larger clone sits a single nucleotide away, making a read error possible. The rearrangement joins TRBV29-1 to TRBJ2-3; a possible D gene is TRBD2 (6 bases). V was shortened by 0 bases and J by 6 bases, with 7 bases between the two germline ends. The CDR3 spans 12 residues. The germline V gene has CDR1 SQVTM and CDR2 ANQGSEA. The CDR3 region is CSVEDRGDTQYF. As DNA, the CDR3 is TGCAGCGTTGAAGATCGGGGGGATACGCAGTATTTT.

This clonotype has more than one count but fewer than ten. The chain has TRBV5-1 and TRBJ2-2, with D unclear. CDR3 length: 16 amino acids. CDR1 is SGHRS and CDR2 is YFSETQ in the germline V gene. With 4 bases removed from V and 5 bases from J, the gap between germline ends came to 18 bases. The CDR3 nucleotides read TGCGCCAGCAGCCAAATCGATATAACCCGAACCGGGGAGCTGTTTTTT. It codes for CASSQIDITRTGELFF.

The chain links TRBV6-5 to TRBJ2-2; 7 bases are shared with TRBD1. Germline values: CDR1 MNHEY, CDR2 SVGAGI. V gave up 4 bases and J gave up 0 bases; unmatched junction bases: 5. The CDR3 runs to 16 residues. CDR3 in DNA: TGTGCCAGCAGTTGGAGGACAGGAACGAACACCGGGGAGCTGTTTTTT. Its protein is CASSWRTGTNTGELFF.